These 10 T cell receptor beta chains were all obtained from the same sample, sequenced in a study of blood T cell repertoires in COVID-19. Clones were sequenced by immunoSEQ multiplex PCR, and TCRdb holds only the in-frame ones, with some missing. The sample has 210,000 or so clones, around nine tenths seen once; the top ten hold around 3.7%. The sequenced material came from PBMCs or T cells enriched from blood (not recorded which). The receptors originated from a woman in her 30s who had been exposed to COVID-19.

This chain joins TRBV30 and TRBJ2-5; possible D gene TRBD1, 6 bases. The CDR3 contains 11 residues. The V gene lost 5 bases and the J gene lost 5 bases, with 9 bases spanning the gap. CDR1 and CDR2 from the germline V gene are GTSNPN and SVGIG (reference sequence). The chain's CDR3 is CAWARGETQYF. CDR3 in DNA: TGTGCCTGGGCCAGGGGCGAGACCCAGTACTTC. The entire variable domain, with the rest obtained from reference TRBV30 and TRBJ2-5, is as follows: SQTIHQWPATLVQPVGSPLSLECTVEGTSNPNLYWYRQAAGRGLQLLFYSVGIGQISSEVPQNLSASRPQDRQFILSSKKLLLSDSGFYLCAWARGETQYFGPGTRLLVL.

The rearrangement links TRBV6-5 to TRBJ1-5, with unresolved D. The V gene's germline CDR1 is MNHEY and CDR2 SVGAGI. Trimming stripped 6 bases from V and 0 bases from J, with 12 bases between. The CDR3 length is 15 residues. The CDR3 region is CASRQQVYSNQPQHF. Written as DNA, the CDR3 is TGTGCCAGCAGGCAGCAGGTTTATAGCAATCAGCCCCAGCATTTT.

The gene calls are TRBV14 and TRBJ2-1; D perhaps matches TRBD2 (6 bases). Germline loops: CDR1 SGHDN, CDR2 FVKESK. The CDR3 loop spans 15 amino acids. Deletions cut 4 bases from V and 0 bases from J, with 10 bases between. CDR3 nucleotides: TGTGCCAGCAGCCTTAGCGGAGCCTCCTACAATGAGCAGTTCTTC. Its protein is CASSLSGASYNEQFF.

CDR3 DNA sequence: TGTGCCAGCAGTGCGGACAGGGACTATGGCTACACCTTC. Translating it yields CASSADRDYGYTF. The rearrangement joins TRBV2 to TRBJ1-2, with 8 positions matching TRBD1. The CDR3 has 13 amino acids. The trim removed 4 bases at V and 3 bases at J, leaving 1 base unmatched. Per germline, CDR1 SNHLY and CDR2 FYNNEI.

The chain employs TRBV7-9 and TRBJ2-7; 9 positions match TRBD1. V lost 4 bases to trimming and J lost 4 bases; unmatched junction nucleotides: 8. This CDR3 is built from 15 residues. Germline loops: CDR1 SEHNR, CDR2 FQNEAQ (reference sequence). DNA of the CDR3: TGTGCCAGCAGCTCTACCGGGACAGGGAGGTACGAGCAGTACTTC. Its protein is CASSSTGTGRYEQYF.

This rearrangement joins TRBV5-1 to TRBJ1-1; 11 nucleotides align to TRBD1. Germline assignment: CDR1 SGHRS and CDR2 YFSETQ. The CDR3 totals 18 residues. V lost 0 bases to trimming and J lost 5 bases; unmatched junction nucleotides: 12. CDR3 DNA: TGCGCCAGCAGCTTGGGGCGGGGACAGGGGGTTAAGAAAACTGAAGCTTTCTTT. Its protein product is CASSLGRGQGVKKTEAFF.

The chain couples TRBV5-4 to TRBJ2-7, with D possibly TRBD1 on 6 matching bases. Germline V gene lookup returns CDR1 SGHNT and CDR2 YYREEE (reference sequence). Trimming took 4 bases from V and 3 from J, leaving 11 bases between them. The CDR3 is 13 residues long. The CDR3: CASSPDSFYEQYF. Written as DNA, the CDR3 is TGTGCCAGCAGCCCGGACAGCTTCTACGAGCAGTACTTC.

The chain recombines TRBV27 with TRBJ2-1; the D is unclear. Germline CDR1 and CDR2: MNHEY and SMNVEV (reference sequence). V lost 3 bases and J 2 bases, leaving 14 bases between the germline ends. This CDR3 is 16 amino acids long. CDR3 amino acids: CASSFTAQSPYNEQFF. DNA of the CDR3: TGTGCCAGCAGTTTTACGGCACAGAGCCCCTACAATGAGCAGTTCTTC.

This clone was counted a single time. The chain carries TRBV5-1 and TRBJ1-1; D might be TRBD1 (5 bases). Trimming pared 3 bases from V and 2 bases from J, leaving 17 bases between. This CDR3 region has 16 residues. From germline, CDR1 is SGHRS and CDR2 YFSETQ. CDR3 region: CASSSPAGGRNTEAFF. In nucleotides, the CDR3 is TGCGCCAGCAGCTCCCCCGCGGGGGGGAGAAACACTGAAGCTTTCTTT.

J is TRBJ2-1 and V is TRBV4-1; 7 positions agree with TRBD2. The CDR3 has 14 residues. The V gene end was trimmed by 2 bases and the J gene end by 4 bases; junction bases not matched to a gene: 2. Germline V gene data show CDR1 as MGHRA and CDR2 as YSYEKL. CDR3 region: CASSQPREYNEQFF. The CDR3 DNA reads TGCGCCAGCAGCCAACCGCGGGAGTACAATGAGCAGTTCTTC.